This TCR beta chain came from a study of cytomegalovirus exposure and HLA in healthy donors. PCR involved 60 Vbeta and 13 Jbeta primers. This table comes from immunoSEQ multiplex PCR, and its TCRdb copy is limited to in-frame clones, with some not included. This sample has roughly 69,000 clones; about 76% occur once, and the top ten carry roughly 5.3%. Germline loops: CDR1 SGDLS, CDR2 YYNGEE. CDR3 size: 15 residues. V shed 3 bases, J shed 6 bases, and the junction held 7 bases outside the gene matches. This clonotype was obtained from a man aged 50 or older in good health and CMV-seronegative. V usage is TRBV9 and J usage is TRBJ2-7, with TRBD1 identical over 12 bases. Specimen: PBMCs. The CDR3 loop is CASSEAGTGGGEQYF. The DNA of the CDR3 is TGTGCCAGCAGCGAGGCGGGGACAGGGGGCGGCGAGCAGTACTTC.